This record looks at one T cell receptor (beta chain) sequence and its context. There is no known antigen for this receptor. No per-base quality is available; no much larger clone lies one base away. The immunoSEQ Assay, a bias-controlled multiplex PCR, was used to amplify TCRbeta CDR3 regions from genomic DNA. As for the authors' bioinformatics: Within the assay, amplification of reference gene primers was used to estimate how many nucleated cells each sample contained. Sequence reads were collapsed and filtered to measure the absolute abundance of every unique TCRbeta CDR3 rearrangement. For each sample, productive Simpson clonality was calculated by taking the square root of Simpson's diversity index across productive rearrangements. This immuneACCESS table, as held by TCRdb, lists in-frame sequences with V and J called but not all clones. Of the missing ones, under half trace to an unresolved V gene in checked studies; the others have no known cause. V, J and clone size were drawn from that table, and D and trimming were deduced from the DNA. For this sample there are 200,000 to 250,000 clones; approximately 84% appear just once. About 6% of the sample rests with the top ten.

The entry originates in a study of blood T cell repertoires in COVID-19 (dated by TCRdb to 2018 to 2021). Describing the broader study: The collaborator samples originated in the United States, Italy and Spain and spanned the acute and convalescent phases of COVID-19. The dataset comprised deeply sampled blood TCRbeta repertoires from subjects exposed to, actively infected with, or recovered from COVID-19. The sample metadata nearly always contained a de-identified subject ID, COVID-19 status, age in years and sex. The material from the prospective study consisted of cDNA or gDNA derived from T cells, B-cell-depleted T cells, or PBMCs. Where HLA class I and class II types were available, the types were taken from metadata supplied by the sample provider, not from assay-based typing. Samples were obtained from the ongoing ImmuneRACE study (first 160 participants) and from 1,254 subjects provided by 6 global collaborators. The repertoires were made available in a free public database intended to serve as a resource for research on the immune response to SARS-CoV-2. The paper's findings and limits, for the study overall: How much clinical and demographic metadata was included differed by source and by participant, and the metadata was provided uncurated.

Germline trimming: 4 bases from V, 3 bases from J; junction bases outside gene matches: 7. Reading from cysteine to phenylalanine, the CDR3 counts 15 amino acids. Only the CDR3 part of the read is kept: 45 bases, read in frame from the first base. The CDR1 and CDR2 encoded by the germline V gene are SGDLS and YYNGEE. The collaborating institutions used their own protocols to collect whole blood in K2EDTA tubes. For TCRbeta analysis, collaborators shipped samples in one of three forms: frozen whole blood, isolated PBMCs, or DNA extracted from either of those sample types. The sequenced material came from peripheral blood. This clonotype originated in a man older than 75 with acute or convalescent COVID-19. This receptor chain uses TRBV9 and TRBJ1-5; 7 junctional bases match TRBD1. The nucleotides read TGTGCCAGCAGCCCGGGGACAGATTCCAATCAGCCCCAGCATTTT. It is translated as CASSPGTDSNQPQHF.